Listed below are T cell receptor beta chains from one sample, sequenced in a study of T cells in Graves' hyperthyroidism and ophthalmopathy. In TCRdb, the multiplex PCR reads were re-called with MiXCR into one record per CDR3 protein. The table lists more than 300,000 distinct CDR3 sequences, roughly 17% of them singletons. The sequenced material came from blood. Receptors were obtained from a woman between 25 and 40 years old with Graves' hyperthyroidism that later progressed to Graves' ophthalmopathy. Both conserved end residues are part of each CDR3. A D gene is named only where the DNA matches it firmly. Not all rows give a size; the values are once, few, many and, for expanded clones, a class.

TGTGCCAGCAGTTTCGGGGGGGTTGGGGGCACTGAAGCTTTCTTT	CASSFGGVGGTEAFF	.	many	TRBV12-3/TRBV12-4	TRBJ1-1
TGTGCCAGCAGTTTAGCCGGGGGGGTGCAGTACTTC	CASSLAGGVQYF	TRBD2	.	TRBV27	TRBJ2-7
TGTGCCAGTAGTCCGTGGGCCGGGACAGGGGCGGACGAGCAGTACTTC	CASSPWAGTGADEQYF	TRBD1	many	TRBV19	TRBJ2-7
TGTGCCACCTCGGCCGGGGGGAACGAGCAGTACTTC	CATSAGGNEQYF	TRBD2	few	TRBV7-6	TRBJ2-7
TGCGCCAGCAGCCCGGATGGCGACTATGGCTACACCTTC	CASSPDGDYGYTF	.	many	TRBV5-1	TRBJ1-2
TGTGCCAGCAGCTTCGATTCGGCAGGCACGAACACCGGGGAGCTGTTTTTT	CASSFDSAGTNTGELFF	.	.	TRBV7-9	TRBJ2-2
TGTGCCAGCAGCTTAACAGGGGATGAGCAGTTCTTC	CASSLTGDEQFF	TRBD1	many	TRBV13	TRBJ2-1
TGTGCCAGCTCACCGAGAATGACAGGGGCGGGCACCGGGGAGCTGTTTTTT	CASSPRMTGAGTGELFF	TRBD1	few	TRBV18	TRBJ2-2
TGTGCCAGCAGCTTAGGTGGGGGGAGAGATACGCAGTATTTT	CASSLGGGRDTQYF	.	.	TRBV7-9	TRBJ2-3
TGCAGCGGCCGGCCAGCTGAGACCCAGTACTTC	CSGRPAETQYF	.	.	TRBV20-1	TRBJ2-5
TGTGCCAGCAGTTTATTGGGGTTTCCCACTGAAGCTTTCTTT	CASSLLGFPTEAFF	.	.	TRBV27	TRBJ1-1
TGCGCCAGCAGCCAAGTAGGGGGCGGCCAGCCCCAGCATTTT	CASSQVGGGQPQHF	TRBD1	few	TRBV4-1	TRBJ1-5
TGTGCCAGCAGTGAGGGACAGGGGTACTACGAGCAGTACTTC	CASSEGQGYYEQYF	TRBD1	many	TRBV6-1	TRBJ2-7
TGTGCCAGCGGTTTACAGGGGGCCACTGAAGCTTTCTTT	CASGLQGATEAFF	TRBD1	.	TRBV6-5	TRBJ1-1
TGTGCCTGGAATGATGCAGGGGCTCTCTACGAGCAGTACTTC	CAWNDAGALYEQYF	.	few	TRBV30	TRBJ2-7
TGTGCCAGCAGTTTAAGCCTAGAGAGGGCTTACGAGCAGTACTTC	CASSLSLERAYEQYF	.	few	TRBV27	TRBJ2-7
TGTGCCAGCAGTACCAGGGAGGGCAATCAGCCCCAGCATTTT	CASSTREGNQPQHF	.	many	TRBV28	TRBJ1-5
TGCGCCAGCAGCCAACGTCCGGGACAGCGAGATGAAAAACTGTTTTTT	CASSQRPGQRDEKLFF	TRBD1	few	TRBV4-1	TRBJ1-4
TGTGCCAGCAGCCCTGGACTAGCTCGTGGCACCGGGGAGCTGTTTTTT	CASSPGLARGTGELFF	TRBD2	.	TRBV7-2	TRBJ2-2
TGCGCCAGCAGCTTGGTACCGTCAGAGGATCAGCCCCAGCATTTT	CASSLVPSEDQPQHF	.	many	TRBV5-1	TRBJ1-5
TGTGCCAGTAGTATCGGGACAGGGGCAATTGGCTACACCTTC	CASSIGTGAIGYTF	TRBD1	many	TRBV19	TRBJ1-2
TGTGCCAGCAGCGGGACAGGGGGCGGAGAAAAACTGTTTTTT	CASSGTGGGEKLFF	TRBD1	once	TRBV2	TRBJ1-4
TGTGCCAGCAGCTTAGACGGACCAGATACGCAGTATTTT	CASSLDGPDTQYF	.	many	TRBV7-9	TRBJ2-3
TGTGCCAGCAGCTACCCCTCCGGGACTGACAATGAGCAGTTCTTC	CASSYPSGTDNEQFF	.	.	TRBV5-4	TRBJ2-1
TGTGCCAGCAGTTTAATGGGGGGGATTTTTAATAGCAATCAGCCCCAGCATTTT	CASSLMGGIFNSNQPQHF	.	many	TRBV28	TRBJ1-5
TGTGCCAGCAGCTTCGTTGCCGGACCTTGGGATAGATCCTACAATGAGCAGTTCTTC	CASSFVAGPWDRSYNEQFF	.	few	TRBV7-9	TRBJ2-1
TGTGCCAGCAGCCGCTACCTTGCCAAAAACACAGATACGCAGTATTTT	CASSRYLAKNTDTQYF	.	few	TRBV7-9	TRBJ2-3
TGTGCCAGCAGTTTGTTAGCGGAAGCCATCGACATTCAGTACTTC	CASSLLAEAIDIQYF	.	many	TRBV28	TRBJ2-4
TGTGCCAGCAGTCCGGACAACGCCTATTACGAGCAGTACTTC	CASSPDNAYYEQYF	.	many	TRBV12-3/TRBV12-4	TRBJ2-7
TGTGCCAGCAGACTTACCACAGGGATTAGCTCTGGGGCCAACGTCCTGACTTTC	CASRLTTGISSGANVLTF	.	many	TRBV27	TRBJ2-6